This is a list of T cell receptor beta chains from one sample in a study of T cell responses to AZD1222 COVID-19 vaccine. Data came from immunoSEQ multiplex PCR; TCRdb stores just in-frame clones and leaves some out. The sample records about 150,000 clones, approximately 90% being singletons. Here the sequenced sample was peripheral blood, taken 28 days after the second AZD1222 dose. These receptors came from an adult who received the AZD1222 COVID-19 vaccine. CDR3s include the opening cysteine and the closing phenylalanine or tryptophan. A D gene is named only where the DNA matches it firmly. Only part of the rows carry a size: once, few, many, or a class if the clone is expanded.

>TRBJ2-1|TRBV6-5|-|-
CASRTTPFSYNEQFF
TGTGCCAGCAGAACGACGCCGTTCTCCTACAATGAGCAGTTCTTC
>TRBJ2-3|TRBV2|-|-
CASSEVRDELTDTQYF
TGTGCCAGCAGTGAAGTTCGGGACGAACTCACAGATACGCAGTATTTT
>TRBJ1-1|TRBV30|-|-
CAWSVPDRKNTEAFF
TGTGCCTGGAGTGTTCCGGACAGAAAGAACACTGAAGCTTTCTTT
>TRBJ2-5|TRBV15|-|-
CATSRGTGREETQYF
TGTGCCACCAGCAGAGGGACAGGGAGGGAAGAGACCCAGTACTTC
>TRBJ1-4|TRBV6-5|once|-
CAILDPGRTNEKLFF
TGTGCCATCCTCGACCCGGGGCGCACTAATGAAAAACTGTTTTTT
>TRBJ1-4|TRBV2|-|-
CASRLPPPGDEKLFF
TGTGCCAGCAGGCTCCCTCCTCCCGGAGATGAAAAACTGTTTTTT
>TRBJ1-2|TRBV18|-|TRBD1
CASSRGQANYGYTF
TGTGCCAGCTCACGAGGACAGGCGAACTATGGCTACACCTTC
>TRBJ2-7|TRBV2|-|TRBD2
CASLGTSGRGSFYEQYF
TGTGCCAGCCTCGGGACTAGCGGGAGGGGTTCATTCTACGAGCAGTACTTC
>TRBJ2-1|TRBV5-4|-|-
CASSFQGTNEQFF
TGTGCCAGCAGCTTCCAGGGAACCAATGAGCAGTTCTTC
>TRBJ1-2|TRBV11-3|-|-
CASSSSTDYGYTF
TGTGCCAGCAGCTCCTCAACAGACTATGGCTACACCTTC
>TRBJ2-7|TRBV7-2|-|-
CASSFSPGRAYEQYF
TGTGCCAGCAGCTTCTCGCCGGGCAGGGCCTACGAGCAGTACTTC
>TRBJ2-3|TRBV27|-|-
CASSARTDTQYF
TGTGCCAGCAGTGCCCGCACAGATACGCAGTATTTT
>TRBJ2-7|TRBV21-1|-|-
CASGPGTAYF
TGTGCCAGCGGCCCCGGGACAGCGTACTTC
>TRBJ1-4|TRBV5-1|-|TRBD1
CASSVRQGSGEKLFF
TGCGCCAGCAGCGTACGACAGGGTAGTGGTGAAAAACTGTTTTTT
>TRBJ2-5|TRBV11-3|-|-
CASSLSILFSGHSPGETQYF
TGTGCCAGCAGCCTATCGATCTTGTTCAGCGGGCATTCCCCTGGGGAGACCCAGTACTTC
>TRBJ1-2|TRBV6-2/TRBV6-3|-|-
CASSYSAGIYGYTF
TGTGCCAGCAGTTACTCGGCGGGGATCTATGGCTACACCTTC
>TRBJ2-3|TRBV19|-|TRBD2
CASSSSGGPWGDTQYF
TGTGCCAGTAGTTCTTCGGGGGGGCCGTGGGGAGATACGCAGTATTTT
>TRBJ1-1|TRBV4-2|-|-
CASSQEDRLGTEAFF
TGTGCCAGCAGCCAAGAGGACCGCTTAGGCACTGAAGCTTTCTTT
>TRBJ1-1|TRBV6-5|-|TRBD1
CASSSGGRNTEAFF
TGTGCCAGCAGTTCAGGGGGCCGGAACACTGAAGCTTTCTTT
>TRBJ1-5|TRBV4-1|-|-
CASSPDRDTYSNQPQHF
TGCGCCAGCAGCCCTGATAGGGACACTTATAGCAATCAGCCCCAGCATTTT
>TRBJ2-3|TRBV5-8|-|-
CASSLDKGQSTDTQYF
TGTGCCAGCAGCTTGGATAAGGGGCAGAGCACAGATACGCAGTATTTT
>TRBJ2-5|TRBV7-2|-|-
CASSPRVVAWETQYF
TGTGCCAGCAGCCCCCGGGTCGTGGCGTGGGAGACCCAGTACTTC
>TRBJ1-1|TRBV6-5|-|-
CASSYRAGGAEAFF
TGTGCCAGCAGTTACCGGGCGGGGGGCGCTGAAGCTTTCTTT
>TRBJ1-1|TRBV27|-|-
CASSSYWGEAFF
TGTGCCAGCAGTTCTTACTGGGGTGAAGCTTTCTTT
>TRBJ2-5|TRBV7-8|-|-
CASSLQETQYF
TGTGCCAGCAGCCTGCAAGAGACCCAGTACTTC
>TRBJ1-5|TRBV30|-|TRBD1
CAWSTGQGHQPQHF
TGTGCCTGGAGTACCGGACAGGGCCATCAGCCCCAGCATTTT
>TRBJ2-5|TRBV7-2|-|-
CASSLAGLQETQYF
TGTGCCAGCAGCTTAGCGGGACTCCAAGAGACCCAGTACTTC
>TRBJ1-1|TRBV6-6|-|-
CAPLERGAFF
TGTGCCCCCCTAGAGCGCGGTGCTTTCTTT
>TRBJ2-3|TRBV5-1|-|TRBD1
CASGTGVSGTDTQYF
TGCGCCAGCGGAACAGGGGTATCGGGCACAGATACGCAGTATTTT